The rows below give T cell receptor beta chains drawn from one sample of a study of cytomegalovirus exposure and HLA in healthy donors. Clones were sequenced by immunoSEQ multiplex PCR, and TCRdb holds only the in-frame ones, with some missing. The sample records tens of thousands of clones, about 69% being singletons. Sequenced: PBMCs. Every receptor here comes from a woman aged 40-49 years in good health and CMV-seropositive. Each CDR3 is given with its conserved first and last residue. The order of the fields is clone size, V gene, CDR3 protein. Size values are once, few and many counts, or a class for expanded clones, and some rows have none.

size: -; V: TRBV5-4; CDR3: CASSRGTAYGYTF
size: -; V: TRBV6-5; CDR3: CASGGAYNEQFF
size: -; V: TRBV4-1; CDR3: CASSPLAESNTGELFF
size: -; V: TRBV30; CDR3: CAWSVQAGGRTGYTF
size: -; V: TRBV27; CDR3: CASSLWSTDTQYF
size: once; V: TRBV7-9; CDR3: CASSPRDRDEQYF
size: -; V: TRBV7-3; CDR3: CASSLMTGREQYF
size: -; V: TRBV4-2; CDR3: CASSRNRANYEQYF
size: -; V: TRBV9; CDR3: CASSVVLAGDEQFF
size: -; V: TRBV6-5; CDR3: CASSLDRGLNTEAFF
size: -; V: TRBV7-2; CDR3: CASSPSGSGSYEQYF
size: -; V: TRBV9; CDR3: CASSVGQGSAKLFF
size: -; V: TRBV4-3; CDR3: CASSQFGQGGEQYF
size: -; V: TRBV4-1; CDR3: CASRDRVLSNQPQHF
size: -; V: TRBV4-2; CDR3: CASSQESSGASYNEQFF
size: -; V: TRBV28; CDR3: CASNIGQGAYEQYF
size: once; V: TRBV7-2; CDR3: CASSSRDRGLQFF
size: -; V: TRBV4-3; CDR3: CASSQGYSNTEAFF
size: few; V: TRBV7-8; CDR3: CASSPGGTTNEKLFF
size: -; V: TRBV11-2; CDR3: CASSLSQGSSQRIQYF
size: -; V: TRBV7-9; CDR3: CASSLRRQAPSGYTF
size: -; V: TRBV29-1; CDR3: CSVVPLAGVTDTQYF
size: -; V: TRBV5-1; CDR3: CASSLESIAASRGYTF
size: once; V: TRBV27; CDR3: CASSLDPRKNQPQHF
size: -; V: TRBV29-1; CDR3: CSVGDREAFF
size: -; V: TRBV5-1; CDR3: CASSLGTGKQETQYF
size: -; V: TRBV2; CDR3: CASRGAQGEKLFF
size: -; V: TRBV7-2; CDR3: CASSLDHRGGEAFF
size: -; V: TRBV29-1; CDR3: CSAGQSSGNTEAFF
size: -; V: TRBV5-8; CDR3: CASSSRDSFTDTQYF
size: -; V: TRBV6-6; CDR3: CGGGEGSGNTIYF
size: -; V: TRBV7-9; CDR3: CASSFGSGGSRETQYF
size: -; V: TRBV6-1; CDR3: CASVIQGGIYTEAFF
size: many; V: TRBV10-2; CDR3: CASSGTSGTYNEQFF
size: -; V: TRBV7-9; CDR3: CASSLRRQAPNGYTF
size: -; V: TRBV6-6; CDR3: CASSYSSGGTEAFF
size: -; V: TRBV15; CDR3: CATSNSLATNEKLFF